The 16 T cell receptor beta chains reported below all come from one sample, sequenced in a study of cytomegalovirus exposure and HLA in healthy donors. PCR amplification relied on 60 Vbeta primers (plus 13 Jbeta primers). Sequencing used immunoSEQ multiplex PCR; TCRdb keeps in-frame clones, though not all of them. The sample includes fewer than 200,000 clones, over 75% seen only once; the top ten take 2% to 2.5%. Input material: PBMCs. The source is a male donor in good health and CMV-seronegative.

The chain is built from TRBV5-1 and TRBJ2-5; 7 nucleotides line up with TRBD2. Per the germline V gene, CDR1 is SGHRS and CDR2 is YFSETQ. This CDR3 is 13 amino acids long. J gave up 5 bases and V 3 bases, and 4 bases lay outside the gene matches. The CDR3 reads CASSWGGIETQYF. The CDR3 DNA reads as TGCGCCAGCAGCTGGGGGGGGATCGAGACCCAGTACTTC.

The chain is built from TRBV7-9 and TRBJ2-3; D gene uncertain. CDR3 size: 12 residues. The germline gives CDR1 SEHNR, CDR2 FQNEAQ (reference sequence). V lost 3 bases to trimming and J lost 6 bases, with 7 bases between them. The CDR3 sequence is CASSFTQDTQYF. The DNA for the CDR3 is TGTGCCAGCAGCTTCACGCAGGATACGCAGTATTTT.

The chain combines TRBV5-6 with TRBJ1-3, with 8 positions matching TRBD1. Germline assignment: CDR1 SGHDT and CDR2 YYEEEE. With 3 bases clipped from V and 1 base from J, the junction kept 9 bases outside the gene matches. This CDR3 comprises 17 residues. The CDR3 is CASSYPAGGFSGNTIYF. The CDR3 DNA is TGTGCCAGCAGCTATCCCGCAGGGGGCTTTTCTGGAAACACCATATATTTT.

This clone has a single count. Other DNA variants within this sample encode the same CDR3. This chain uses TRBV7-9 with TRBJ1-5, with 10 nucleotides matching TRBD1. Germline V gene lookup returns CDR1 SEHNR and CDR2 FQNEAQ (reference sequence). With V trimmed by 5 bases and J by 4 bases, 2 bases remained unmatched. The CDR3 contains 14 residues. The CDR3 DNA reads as TGTGCCAGCAGCCCGGGACAGGGGAATCAGCCCCAGCATTTT. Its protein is CASSPGQGNQPQHF.

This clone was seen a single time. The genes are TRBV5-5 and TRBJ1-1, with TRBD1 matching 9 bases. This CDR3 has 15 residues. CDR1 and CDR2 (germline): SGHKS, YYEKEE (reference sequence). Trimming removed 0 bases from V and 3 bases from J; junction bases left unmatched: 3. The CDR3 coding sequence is TGTGCCAGCAGCTTGGCCGGGACAGGGTACACTGAAGCTTTCTTT. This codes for CASSLAGTGYTEAFF. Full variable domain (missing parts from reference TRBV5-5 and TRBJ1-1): DAGVTQSPTHLIKTRGQQVTLRCSPISGHKSVSWYQQVLGQGPQFIFQYYEKEERGRGNFPDRFSARQFPNYSSELNVNALLLGDSALYLCASSLAGTGYTEAFFGQGTRLTVV.

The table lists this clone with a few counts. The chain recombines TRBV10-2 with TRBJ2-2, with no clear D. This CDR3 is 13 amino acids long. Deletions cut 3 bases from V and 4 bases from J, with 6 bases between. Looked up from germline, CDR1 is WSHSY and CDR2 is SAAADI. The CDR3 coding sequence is TGCGCCAGCAGTGAAGCCGGCACCGGGGAGCTGTTTTTT. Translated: CASSEAGTGELFF.

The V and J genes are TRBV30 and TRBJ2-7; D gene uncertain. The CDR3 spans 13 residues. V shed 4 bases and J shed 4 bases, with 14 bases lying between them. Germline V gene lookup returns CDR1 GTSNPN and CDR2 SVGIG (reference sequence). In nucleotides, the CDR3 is TGTGCCTGGACCCACTTTTTAAGATACGAGCAGTACTTC. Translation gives CAWTHFLRYEQYF.

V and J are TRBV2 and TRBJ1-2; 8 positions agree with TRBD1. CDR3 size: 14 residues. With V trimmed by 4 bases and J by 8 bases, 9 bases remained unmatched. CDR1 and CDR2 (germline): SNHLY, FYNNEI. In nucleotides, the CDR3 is TGTGCCAGCAGTGTACCAGGGGGCTCGAGCGGCTACACCTTC. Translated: CASSVPGGSSGYTF.

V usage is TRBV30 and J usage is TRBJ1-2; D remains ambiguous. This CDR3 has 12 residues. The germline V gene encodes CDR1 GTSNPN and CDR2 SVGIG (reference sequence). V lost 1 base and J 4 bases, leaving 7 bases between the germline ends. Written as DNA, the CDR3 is TGTGCCTGGAGTGGCAGGTCCTATGGCTACACCTTC. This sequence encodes CAWSGRSYGYTF. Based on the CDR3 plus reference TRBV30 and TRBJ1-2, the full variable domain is SQTIHQWPATLVQPVGSPLSLECTVEGTSNPNLYWYRQAAGRGLQLLFYSVGIGQISSEVPQNLSASRPQDRQFILSSKKLLLSDSGFYLCAWSGRSYGYTFGSGTRLTVV.

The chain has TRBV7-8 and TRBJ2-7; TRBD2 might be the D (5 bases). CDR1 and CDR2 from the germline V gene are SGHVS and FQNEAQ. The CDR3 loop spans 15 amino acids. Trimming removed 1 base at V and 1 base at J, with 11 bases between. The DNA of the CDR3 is TGTGCCAGCAGCTTAGGGGTGGGAGTGTCCTACGAGCAGTACTTC. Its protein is CASSLGVGVSYEQYF. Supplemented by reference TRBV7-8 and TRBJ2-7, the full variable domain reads GAGVSQSPRYKVAKRGQDVALRCDPISGHVSLFWYQQALGQGPEFLTYFQNEAQLDKSGLPSDRFFAERPEGSVSTLKIQRTQQEDSAVYLCASSLGVGVSYEQYFGPGTRLTVT.

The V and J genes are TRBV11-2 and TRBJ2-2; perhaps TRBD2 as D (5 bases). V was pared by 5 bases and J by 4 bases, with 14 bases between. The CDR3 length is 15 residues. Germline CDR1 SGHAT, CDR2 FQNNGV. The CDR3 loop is CASSRRWAGTGELFF. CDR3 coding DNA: TGTGCCAGCAGCCGGCGATGGGCGGGCACCGGGGAGCTGTTTTTT.

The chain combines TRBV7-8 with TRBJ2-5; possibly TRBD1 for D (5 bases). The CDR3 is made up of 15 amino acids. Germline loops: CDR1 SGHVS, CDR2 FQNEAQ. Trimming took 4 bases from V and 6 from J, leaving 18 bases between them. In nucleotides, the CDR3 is TGTGCCAGCAGCTCCACCTCAGGGTTGTGGAAGACCCAGTACTTC. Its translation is CASSSTSGLWKTQYF.

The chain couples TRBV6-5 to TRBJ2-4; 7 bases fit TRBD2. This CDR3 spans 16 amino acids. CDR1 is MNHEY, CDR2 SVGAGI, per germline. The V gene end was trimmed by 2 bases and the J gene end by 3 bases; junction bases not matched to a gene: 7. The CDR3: CASSYHSPGGKNIQYF. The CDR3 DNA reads TGTGCCAGCAGTTACCATTCACCGGGGGGCAAAAACATTCAGTACTTC.

The CDR3 loop reads CAISEPGTGGDYGYTF. The DNA of the CDR3 is TGTGCCATCAGTGAGCCCGGGACAGGGGGGGACTATGGCTACACCTTC. The V and J genes are TRBV10-3 and TRBJ1-2, with TRBD1 matching over 11 bases. V gave up 2 bases and J gave up 3 bases; unmatched junction bases: 5. Germline V gene lookup returns CDR1 ENHRY and CDR2 SYGVKD. There are 16 residues in the CDR3.

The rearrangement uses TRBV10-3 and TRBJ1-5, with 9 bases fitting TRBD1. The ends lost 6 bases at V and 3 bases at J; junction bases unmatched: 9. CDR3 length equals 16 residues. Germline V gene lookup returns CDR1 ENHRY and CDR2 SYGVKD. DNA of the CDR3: TGTGCCATCAGAGATCCCGGGACAGGGCTCAATCAGCCCCAGCATTTT. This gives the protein CAIRDPGTGLNQPQHF.

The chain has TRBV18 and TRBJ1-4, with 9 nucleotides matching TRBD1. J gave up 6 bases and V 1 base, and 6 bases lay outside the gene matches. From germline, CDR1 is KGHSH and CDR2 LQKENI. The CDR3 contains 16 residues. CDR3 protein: CASSPQAGQGDEKLFF. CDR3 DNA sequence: TGTGCCAGCTCACCACAAGCGGGACAGGGAGATGAAAAACTGTTTTTT.